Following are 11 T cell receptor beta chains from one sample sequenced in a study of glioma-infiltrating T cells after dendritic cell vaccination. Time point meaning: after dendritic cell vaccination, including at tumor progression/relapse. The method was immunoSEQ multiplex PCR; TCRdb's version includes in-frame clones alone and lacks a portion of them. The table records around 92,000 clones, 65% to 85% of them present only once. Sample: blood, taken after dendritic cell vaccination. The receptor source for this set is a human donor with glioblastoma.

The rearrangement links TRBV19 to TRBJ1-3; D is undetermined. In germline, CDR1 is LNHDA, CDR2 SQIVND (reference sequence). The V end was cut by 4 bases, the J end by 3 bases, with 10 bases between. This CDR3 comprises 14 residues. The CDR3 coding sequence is TGTGCCAGTAGTAATGAGGCAAGTGGAAACACCATATATTTT. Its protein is CASSNEASGNTIYF. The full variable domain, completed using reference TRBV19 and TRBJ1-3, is DGGITQSPKYLFRKEGQNVTLSCEQNLNHDAMYWYRQDPGQGLRLIYYSQIVNDFQKGDIAEGYSVSREKKESFPLTVTSAQKNPTAFYLCASSNEASGNTIYFGEGSWLTVV.

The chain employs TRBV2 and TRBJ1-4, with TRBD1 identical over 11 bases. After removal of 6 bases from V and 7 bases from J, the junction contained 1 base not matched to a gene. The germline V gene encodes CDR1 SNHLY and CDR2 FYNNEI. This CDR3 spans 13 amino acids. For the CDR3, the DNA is TGTGCCAGCAGGGGACAGGGGGTTGAAAAACTGTTTTTT. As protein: CASRGQGVEKLFF.

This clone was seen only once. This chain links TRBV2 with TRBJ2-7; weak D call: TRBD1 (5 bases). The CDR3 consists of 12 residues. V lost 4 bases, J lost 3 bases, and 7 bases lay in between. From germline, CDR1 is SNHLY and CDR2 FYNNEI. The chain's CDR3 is CASSGQNYEQYF. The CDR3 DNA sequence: TGTGCCAGCAGTGGACAGAACTACGAGCAGTACTTC.

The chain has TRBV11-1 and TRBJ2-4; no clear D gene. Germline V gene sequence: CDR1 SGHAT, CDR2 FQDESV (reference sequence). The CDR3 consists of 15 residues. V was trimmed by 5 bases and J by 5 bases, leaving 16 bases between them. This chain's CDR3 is CASSRGLMNENIQYF. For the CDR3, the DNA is TGTGCCAGCAGCCGAGGCCTTATGAACGAAAACATTCAGTACTTC. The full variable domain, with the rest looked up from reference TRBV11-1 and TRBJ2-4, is EAEVAQSPRYKITEKSQAVAFWCDPISGHATLYWYRQILGQGPELLVQFQDESVVDDSQLPKDRFSAERLKGVDSTLKIQPAELGDSAMYLCASSRGLMNENIQYFGAGTRLSVL.

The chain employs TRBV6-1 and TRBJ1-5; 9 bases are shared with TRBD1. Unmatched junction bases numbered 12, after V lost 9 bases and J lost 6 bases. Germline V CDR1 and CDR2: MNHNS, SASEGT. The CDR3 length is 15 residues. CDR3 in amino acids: CASSPGTGIGQPQHF. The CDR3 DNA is TGTGCCAGTAGTCCCGGGACAGGGATCGGTCAGCCCCAGCATTTT.

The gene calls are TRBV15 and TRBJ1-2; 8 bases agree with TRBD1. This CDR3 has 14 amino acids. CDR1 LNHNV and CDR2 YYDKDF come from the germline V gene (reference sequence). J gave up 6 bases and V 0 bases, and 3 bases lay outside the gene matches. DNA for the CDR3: TGTGCCACCAGCAGAGATTCAGGGGGCAATGGCTACACCTTC. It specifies CATSRDSGGNGYTF. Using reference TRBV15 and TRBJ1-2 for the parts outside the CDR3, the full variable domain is DAMVIQNPRYQVTQFGKPVTLSCSQTLNHNVMYWYQQKSSQAPKLLFHYYDKDFNNEADTPDNFQSRRPNTSFCFLDIRSPGLGDTAMYLCATSRDSGGNGYTFGSGTRLTVV.

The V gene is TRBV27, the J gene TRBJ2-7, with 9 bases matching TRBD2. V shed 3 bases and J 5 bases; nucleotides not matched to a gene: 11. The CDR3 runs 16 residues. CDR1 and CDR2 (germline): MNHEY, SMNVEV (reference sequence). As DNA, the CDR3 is TGTGCCAGCAGTTTTATAGGGGGACTAGCCGGCCACGAGCAGTACTTC. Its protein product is CASSFIGGLAGHEQYF.

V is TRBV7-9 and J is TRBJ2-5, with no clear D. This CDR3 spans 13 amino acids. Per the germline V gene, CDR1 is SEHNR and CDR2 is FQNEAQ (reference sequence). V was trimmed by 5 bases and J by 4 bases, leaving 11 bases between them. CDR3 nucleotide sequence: TGTGCCAGCAGCGTTGACACGGCAGAGACCCAGTACTTC. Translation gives CASSVDTAETQYF. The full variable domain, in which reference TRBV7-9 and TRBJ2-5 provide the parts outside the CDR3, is DTGVSQNPRHKITKRGQNVTFRCDPISEHNRLYWYRQTLGQGPEFLTYFQNEAQLEKSRLLSDRFSAERPKGSFSTLEIQRTEQGDSAMYLCASSVDTAETQYFGPGTRLLVL.

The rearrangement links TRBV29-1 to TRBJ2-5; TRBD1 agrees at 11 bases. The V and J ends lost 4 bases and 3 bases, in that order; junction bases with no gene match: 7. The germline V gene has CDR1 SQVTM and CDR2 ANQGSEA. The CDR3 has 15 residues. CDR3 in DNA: TGCAGCGTTGCCCGGGACAGGGGGATTAAAGAGACCCAGTACTTC. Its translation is CSVARDRGIKETQYF.

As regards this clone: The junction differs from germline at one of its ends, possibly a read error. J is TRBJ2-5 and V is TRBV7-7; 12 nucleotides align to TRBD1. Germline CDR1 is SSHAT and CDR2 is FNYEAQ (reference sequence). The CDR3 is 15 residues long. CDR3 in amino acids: CASSQGTGGRETQYF. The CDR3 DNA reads TGTGCTAGCAGCCAAGGGACAGGGGGCAGAGAGACCCAGTACTTC.

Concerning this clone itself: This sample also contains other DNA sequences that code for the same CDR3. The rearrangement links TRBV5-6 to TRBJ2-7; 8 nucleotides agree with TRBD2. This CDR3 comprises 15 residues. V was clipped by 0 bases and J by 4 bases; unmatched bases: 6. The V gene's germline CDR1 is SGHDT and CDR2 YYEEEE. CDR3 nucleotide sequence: TGTGCCAGCAGCTTGGACCGACTAGCGCTGTACGAGCAGTACTTC. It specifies CASSLDRLALYEQYF.